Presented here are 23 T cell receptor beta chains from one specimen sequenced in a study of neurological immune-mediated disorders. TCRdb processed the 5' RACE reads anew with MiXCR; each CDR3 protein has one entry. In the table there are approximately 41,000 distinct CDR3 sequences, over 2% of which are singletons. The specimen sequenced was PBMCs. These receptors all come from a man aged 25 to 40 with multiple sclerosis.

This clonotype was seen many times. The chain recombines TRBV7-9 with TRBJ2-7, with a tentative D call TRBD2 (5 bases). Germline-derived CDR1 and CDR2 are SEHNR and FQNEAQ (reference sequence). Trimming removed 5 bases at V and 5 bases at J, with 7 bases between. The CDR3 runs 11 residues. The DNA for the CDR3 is TGTGCCAGCAGCGGAGGTCACGAGCAGTACTTC. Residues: CASSGGHEQYF.

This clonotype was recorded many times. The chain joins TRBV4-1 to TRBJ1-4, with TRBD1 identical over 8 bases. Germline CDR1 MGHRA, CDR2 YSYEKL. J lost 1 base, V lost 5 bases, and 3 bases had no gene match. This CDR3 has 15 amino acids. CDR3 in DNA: TGCGCCAGCAGCAGAGGACAGGGAACTAATGAAAAACTGTTTTTT. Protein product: CASSRGQGTNEKLFF.

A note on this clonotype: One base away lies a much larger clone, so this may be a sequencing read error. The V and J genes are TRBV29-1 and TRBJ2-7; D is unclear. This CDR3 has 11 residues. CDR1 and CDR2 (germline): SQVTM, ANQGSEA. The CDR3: CSARTAYEQNF. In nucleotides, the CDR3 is TGCAGCGCCCGTACAGCCTACGAGCAGAACTTC.

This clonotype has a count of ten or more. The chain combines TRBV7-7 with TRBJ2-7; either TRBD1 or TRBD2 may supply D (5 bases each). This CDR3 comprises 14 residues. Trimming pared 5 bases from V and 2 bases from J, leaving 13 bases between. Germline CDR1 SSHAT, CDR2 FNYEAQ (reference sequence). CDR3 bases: TGTGCCAGCAGCCCCACCGGGACCGCCTACGAGCAGTACTTC. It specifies CASSPTGTAYEQYF.

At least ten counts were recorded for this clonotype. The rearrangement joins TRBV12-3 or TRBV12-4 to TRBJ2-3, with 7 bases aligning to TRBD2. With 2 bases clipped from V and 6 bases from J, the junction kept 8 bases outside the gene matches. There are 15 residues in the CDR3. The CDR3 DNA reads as TGTGCCAGCAGTTTAACCGGGGGGACCATCGATACGCAGTATTTT. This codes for CASSLTGGTIDTQYF.

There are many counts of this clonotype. CDR3 sequence reads: CASGNTGSSGANVLTF. The CDR3 nucleotides read TGCGCCAGCGGAAATACAGGGTCCTCTGGGGCCAACGTCCTGACTTTC. This chain uses TRBV5-1 with TRBJ2-6; D may be TRBD1 (6 bases). Trimming removed 7 bases at V and 0 bases at J, with 14 bases between. Germline CDR1 reads SGHRS; CDR2 reads YFSETQ. The CDR3 is made up of 16 amino acids. The full variable domain, its missing parts supplied by reference TRBV5-1 and TRBJ2-6, is KAGVTQTPRYLIKTRGQQVTLSCSPISGHRSVSWYQQTPGQGLQFLFEYFSETQRNKGNFPGRFSGRQFSNSRSEMNVSTLELGDSALYLCASGNTGSSGANVLTFGAGSRLTVL.

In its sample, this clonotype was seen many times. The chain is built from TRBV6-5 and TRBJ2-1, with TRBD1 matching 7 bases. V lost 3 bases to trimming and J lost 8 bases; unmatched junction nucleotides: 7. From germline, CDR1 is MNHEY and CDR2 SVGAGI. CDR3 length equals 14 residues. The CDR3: CASSYRDSPDEQFF. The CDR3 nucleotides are TGTGCCAGCAGTTATAGGGACAGTCCGGATGAGCAGTTCTTC.

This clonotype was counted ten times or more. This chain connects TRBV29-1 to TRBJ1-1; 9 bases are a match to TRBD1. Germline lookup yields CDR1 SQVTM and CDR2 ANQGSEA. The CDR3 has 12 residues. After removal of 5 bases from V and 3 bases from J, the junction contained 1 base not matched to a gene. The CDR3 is CSVWTGDTEAFF. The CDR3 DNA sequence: TGCAGCGTTTGGACAGGGGACACTGAAGCTTTCTTT.

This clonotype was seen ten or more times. The CDR3 DNA sequence: TGCGCCAGCAGCCGCCTCACAGTGAACACTGAAGCTTTCTTT. It is translated as CASSRLTVNTEAFF. This rearrangement joins TRBV5-1 to TRBJ1-1; D gene unclear. Germline-derived CDR1 and CDR2 are SGHRS and YFSETQ. V was clipped by 4 bases and J by 0 bases, with 10 bases between them. This CDR3 is 14 amino acids long.

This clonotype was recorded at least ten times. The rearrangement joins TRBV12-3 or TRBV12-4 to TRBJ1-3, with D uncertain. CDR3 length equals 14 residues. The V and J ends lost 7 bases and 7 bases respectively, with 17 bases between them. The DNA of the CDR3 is TGTGCCAGCACGTCAGTTCGGGGAGTGAACACCATATATTTT. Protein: CASTSVRGVNTIYF.

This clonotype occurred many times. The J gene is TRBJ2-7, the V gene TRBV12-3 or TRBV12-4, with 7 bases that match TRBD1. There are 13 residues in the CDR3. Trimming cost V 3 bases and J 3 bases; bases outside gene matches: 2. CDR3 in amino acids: CASSFGTDYEQYF. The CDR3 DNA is TGTGCCAGCAGTTTTGGGACAGACTACGAGCAGTACTTC.

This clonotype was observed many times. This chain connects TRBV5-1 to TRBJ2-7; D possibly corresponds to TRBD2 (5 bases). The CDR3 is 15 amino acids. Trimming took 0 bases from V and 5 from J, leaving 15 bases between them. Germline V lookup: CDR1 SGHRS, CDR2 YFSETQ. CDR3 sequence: CASSLVSGVKNEQYF. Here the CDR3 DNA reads TGCGCCAGCAGCTTGGTATCCGGGGTGAAGAACGAGCAGTACTTC.

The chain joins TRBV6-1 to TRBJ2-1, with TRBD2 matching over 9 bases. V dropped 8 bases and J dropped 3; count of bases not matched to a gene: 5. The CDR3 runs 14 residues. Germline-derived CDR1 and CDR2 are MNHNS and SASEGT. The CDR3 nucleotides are TGTGCCAGCGGACGGACTAGCGACTACAATGAGCAGTTCTTC. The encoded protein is CASGRTSDYNEQFF.

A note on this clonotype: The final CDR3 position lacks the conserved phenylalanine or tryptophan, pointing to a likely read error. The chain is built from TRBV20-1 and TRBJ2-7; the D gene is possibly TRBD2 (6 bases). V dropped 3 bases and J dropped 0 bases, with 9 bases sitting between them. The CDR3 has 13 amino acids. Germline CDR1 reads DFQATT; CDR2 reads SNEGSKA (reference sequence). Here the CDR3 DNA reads TGCAGTGCTAGCGGGAGCCCCTCCTACGAGCAGTACTGC. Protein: CSASGSPSYEQYC.

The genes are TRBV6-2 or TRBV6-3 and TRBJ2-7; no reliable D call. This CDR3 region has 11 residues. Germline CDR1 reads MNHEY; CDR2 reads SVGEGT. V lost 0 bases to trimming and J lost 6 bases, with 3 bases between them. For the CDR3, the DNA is TGTGCCAGCAGTTACTCTTTCGAGCAGTACTTC. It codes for CASSYSFEQYF.

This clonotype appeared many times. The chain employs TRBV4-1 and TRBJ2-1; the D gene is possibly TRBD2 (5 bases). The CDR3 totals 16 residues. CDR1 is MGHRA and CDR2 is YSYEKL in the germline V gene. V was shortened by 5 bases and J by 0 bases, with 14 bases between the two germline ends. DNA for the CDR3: TGCGCCAGCAGCACCTACCCTGGGAGCTCCTACAATGAGCAGTTCTTC. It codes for CASSTYPGSSYNEQFF.

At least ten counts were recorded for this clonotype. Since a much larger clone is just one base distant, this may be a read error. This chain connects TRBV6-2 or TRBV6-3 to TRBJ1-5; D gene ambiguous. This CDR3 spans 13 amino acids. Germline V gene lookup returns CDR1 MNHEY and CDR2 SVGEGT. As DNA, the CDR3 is TGTGCCAGCAGCCTGGCTGACAACCAGGCCCAGAATTTT. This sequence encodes CASSLADNQAQNF.

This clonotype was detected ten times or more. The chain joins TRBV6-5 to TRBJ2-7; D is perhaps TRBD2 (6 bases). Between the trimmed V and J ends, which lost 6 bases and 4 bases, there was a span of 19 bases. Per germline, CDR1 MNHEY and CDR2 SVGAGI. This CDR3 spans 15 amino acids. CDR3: CASSRPSREAYEQYF. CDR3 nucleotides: TGTGCCAGCAGCCGCCCCAGCAGGGAGGCGTACGAGCAGTACTTC.

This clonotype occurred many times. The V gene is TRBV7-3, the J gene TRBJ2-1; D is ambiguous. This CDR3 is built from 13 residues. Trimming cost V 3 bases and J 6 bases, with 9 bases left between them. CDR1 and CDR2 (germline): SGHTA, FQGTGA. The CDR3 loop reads CASSFQLGNEQFF. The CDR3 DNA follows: TGTGCCAGCAGCTTCCAGCTAGGCAATGAGCAGTTCTTC.

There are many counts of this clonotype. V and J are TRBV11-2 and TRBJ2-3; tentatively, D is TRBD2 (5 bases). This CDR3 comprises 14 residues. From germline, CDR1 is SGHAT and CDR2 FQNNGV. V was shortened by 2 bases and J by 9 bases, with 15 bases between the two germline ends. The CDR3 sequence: CASSLSGLGETQYF. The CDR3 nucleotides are TGTGCCAGCAGCTTATCTGGGCTGGGAGAGACGCAGTATTTT.

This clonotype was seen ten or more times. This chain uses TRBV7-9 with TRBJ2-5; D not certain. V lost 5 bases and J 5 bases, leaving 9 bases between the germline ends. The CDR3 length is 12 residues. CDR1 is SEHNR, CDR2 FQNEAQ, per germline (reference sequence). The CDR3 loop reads CASSLLRETQYF. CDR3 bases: TGTGCCAGCAGCCTATTACGGGAGACCCAGTACTTC.

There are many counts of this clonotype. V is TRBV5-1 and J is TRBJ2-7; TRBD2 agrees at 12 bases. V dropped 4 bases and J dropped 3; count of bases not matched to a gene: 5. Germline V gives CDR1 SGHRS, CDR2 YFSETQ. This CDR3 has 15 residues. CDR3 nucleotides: TGCGCCAGCAGCCGACTAGCGGGGGCCGACTACGAGCAGTACTTC. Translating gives CASSRLAGADYEQYF.

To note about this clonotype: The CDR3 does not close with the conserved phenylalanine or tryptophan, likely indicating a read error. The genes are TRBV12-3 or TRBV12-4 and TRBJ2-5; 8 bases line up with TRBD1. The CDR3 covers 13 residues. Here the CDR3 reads CASRTTGGETQYI. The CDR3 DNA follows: TGTGCTAGCAGAACCACAGGGGGAGAGACCCAGTACATC.